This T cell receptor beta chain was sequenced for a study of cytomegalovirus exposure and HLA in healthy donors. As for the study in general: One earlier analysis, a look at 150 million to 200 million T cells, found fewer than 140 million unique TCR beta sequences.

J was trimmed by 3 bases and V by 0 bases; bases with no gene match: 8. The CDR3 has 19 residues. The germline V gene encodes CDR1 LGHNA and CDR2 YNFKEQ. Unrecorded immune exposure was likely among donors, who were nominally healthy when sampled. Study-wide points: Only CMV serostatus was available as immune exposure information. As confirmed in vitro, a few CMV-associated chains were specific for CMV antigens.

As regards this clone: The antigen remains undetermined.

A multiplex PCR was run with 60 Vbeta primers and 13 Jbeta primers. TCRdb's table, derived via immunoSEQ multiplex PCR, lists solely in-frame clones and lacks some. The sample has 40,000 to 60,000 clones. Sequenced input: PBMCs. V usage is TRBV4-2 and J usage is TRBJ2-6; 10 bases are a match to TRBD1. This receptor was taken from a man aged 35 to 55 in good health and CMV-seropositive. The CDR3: CASSQDPPGQGSGANVLTF. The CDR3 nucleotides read TGTGCCAGCAGCCAAGATCCTCCGGGACAGGGGAGTGGGGCCAACGTCCTGACTTTC.